The 14 T cell receptor beta chains below all came from one sample that was sequenced in a study of T-cell memory formation after mild COVID-19. A single record per CDR3 protein comes from TCRdb applying MiXCR to the 5' RACE reads. The sample has over 150,000 distinct CDR3 sequences; about 18% are singletons. Sequencing input: PBMCs or a T cell subset sorted from them (not recorded which). The source is a man between 18 and 29 years old who had mild COVID-19 (a few samples of this study predate the infection). Cell type and time point are not known.

J is TRBJ2-7 and V is TRBV6-1; a weak D match, TRBD2 (6 bases). The CDR3 sequence is 13 residues long. Germline lookup yields CDR1 MNHNS and CDR2 SASEGT. V was clipped by 6 bases and J by 5 bases, with 14 bases between them. CDR3 protein: CASRESGGHEQYF. The CDR3 nucleotides are TGTGCCAGCAGAGAATCCGGGGGTCACGAGCAGTACTTC.

V and J are TRBV19 and TRBJ1-6; the D is unclear. This CDR3 contains 12 residues. V lost 6 bases and J lost 8, with 8 bases in between. Germline V gives CDR1 LNHDA, CDR2 SQIVND (reference sequence). The CDR3 loop reads CASRLWDSPLHF. CDR3 bases: TGTGCCAGTAGACTATGGGATTCACCCCTCCACTTT.

This clonotype appeared many times. The rearrangement links TRBV12-3 or TRBV12-4 to TRBJ2-3; TRBD2 matches 12 bases. The V and J ends lost 5 bases and 4 bases, in that order; junction bases with no gene match: 4. CDR3 size: 15 residues. The CDR3 protein is CASSPSGGAADTQYF. The DNA of the CDR3 is TGTGCCAGCAGTCCTAGCGGGGGGGCCGCAGATACGCAGTATTTT.

This clonotype was seen only a few times. This chain uses TRBV2 with TRBJ2-7, with D possibly being TRBD1 or TRBD2 (5 bases each). Trimming removed 2 bases from V and 7 bases from J, with 9 bases in between. This CDR3 has 12 residues. CDR1 SNHLY and CDR2 FYNNEI come from the germline V gene. CDR3 loop: CASSERDLEQYV. The DNA for the CDR3 is TGTGCCAGCAGTGAAAGGGACCTGGAGCAGTACGTC.

This clonotype came up a few times. The chain uses TRBV4-3 and TRBJ2-7; D call uncertain. Per the germline V gene, CDR1 is LGHNA and CDR2 is YSLEER. V was clipped by 1 base and J by 5 bases, with 12 bases between them. This CDR3 has 14 amino acids. DNA of the CDR3: TGCGCCAGCAGCCAAGGCCGGGCAAAAGACGAGCAGTACTTC. It specifies CASSQGRAKDEQYF.

V and J are TRBV7-2 and TRBJ2-1; D gene ambiguous. The germline V gene has CDR1 SGHTA and CDR2 FQGNSA. V was shortened by 5 bases and J by 15 bases, with 5 bases between the two germline ends. The CDR3 runs 8 residues. The CDR3, as DNA: TGTGCCAGCAGCGGAATGTTCTTC. It translates to CASSGMFF.

There are many counts of this clonotype. The V and J genes are TRBV11-2 and TRBJ2-1; D may be TRBD2 (5 bases). Germline V lookup: CDR1 SGHAT, CDR2 FQNNGV. V lost 5 bases and J 8 bases, leaving 19 bases between the germline ends. This CDR3 has 15 residues. CDR3 protein: CASSRRIPPGDEQFF. The CDR3 DNA reads TGTGCCAGCAGCCGTAGAATACCCCCCGGGGATGAGCAGTTCTTC.

This chain joins TRBV7-9 and TRBJ2-7; perhaps TRBD1 as D (5 bases). The CDR3 loop spans 14 amino acids. Per germline, CDR1 SEHNR and CDR2 FQNEAQ (reference sequence). The V gene lost 1 base and the J gene lost 0 bases, with 7 bases spanning the gap. This CDR3 is CASSLDQGSYEQYF. DNA for the CDR3: TGTGCCAGCAGCTTAGACCAGGGCTCCTACGAGCAGTACTTC.

This CDR3 is CASSLGTGGTYGYTF. In nucleotides, the CDR3 is TGCGCCAGCAGCTTGGGGACAGGGGGTACCTATGGCTACACCTTC. V and J are TRBV5-1 and TRBJ1-2; 10 positions agree with TRBD1. V shed 0 bases, J shed 4 bases, and the junction held 3 bases outside the gene matches. This CDR3 has 15 residues. CDR1 is SGHRS and CDR2 is YFSETQ in the germline V gene.

Regarding this clonotype: The CDR3 ends on some other residue instead of the conserved phenylalanine or tryptophan, so this is likely a read error. The DNA is left out, because the CDR3 cannot be placed on it with certainty; the CDR3 is given as TCRdb lists it. The rearrangement uses TRBV9 and TRBJ2-5; the listed D gene, TRBD2, was not tested against the DNA. The germline V gene encodes CDR1 SGDLS and CDR2 YYNGEE. The CDR3 region is 11 residues in length, termini included. CDR3 amino acids: CASSTRVASFL.

CDR3 sequence reads: CSARRTSGLYNEQFF. The CDR3 coding sequence is TGCAGTGCTAGACGGACTAGCGGGTTATACAATGAGCAGTTCTTC. The genes are TRBV20-1 and TRBJ2-1; TRBD2 aligns across 11 bases. V was clipped by 2 bases and J by 4 bases; unmatched bases: 4. Looked up from germline, CDR1 is DFQATT and CDR2 is SNEGSKA (reference sequence). The CDR3 spans 15 residues.

CDR3 DNA: TGCAGCGTTGTTCTTACGGGGGGGCCCACAGATACGCAGTATTTT. Protein product: CSVVLTGGPTDTQYF. The chain carries TRBV29-1 and TRBJ2-3, with 8 bases aligning to TRBD2. V shed 4 bases, J shed 2 bases, and the junction held 8 bases outside the gene matches. The CDR3 has 15 residues. Germline V lookup: CDR1 SQVTM, CDR2 ANQGSEA.

The CDR3 DNA is TGTGCCAGCAGCTTCGCCGGAATGAACACTGAAGCTTTCTTT. Protein: CASSFAGMNTEAFF. This chain connects TRBV7-3 to TRBJ1-1; no clear D gene. This CDR3 spans 14 amino acids. Between the trimmed V and J ends, which lost 3 bases and 0 bases, there was a span of 8 bases. The germline CDR1 and CDR2 sequences are SGHTA and FQGTGA. Variable domain in full (rest from reference TRBV7-3 and TRBJ1-1): GAGVSQTPSNKVTEKGKYVELRCDPISGHTALYWYRQSLGQGPEFLIYFQGTGAADDSGLPNDRFFAVRPEGSVSTLKIQRTERGDSAVYLCASSFAGMNTEAFFGQGTRLTVV.

This clonotype turned up a few times. The rearrangement uses TRBV20-1 and TRBJ2-5, with 7 bases aligning to TRBD1. The ends lost 4 bases at V and 3 bases at J; junction bases unmatched: 5. Per germline, CDR1 DFQATT and CDR2 SNEGSKA (reference sequence). The length of the CDR3 is 13 residues. The CDR3 coding sequence is TGCAGTGCTATGGGTGGGACAGAAGAGACCCAGTACTTC. Residues: CSAMGGTEETQYF.